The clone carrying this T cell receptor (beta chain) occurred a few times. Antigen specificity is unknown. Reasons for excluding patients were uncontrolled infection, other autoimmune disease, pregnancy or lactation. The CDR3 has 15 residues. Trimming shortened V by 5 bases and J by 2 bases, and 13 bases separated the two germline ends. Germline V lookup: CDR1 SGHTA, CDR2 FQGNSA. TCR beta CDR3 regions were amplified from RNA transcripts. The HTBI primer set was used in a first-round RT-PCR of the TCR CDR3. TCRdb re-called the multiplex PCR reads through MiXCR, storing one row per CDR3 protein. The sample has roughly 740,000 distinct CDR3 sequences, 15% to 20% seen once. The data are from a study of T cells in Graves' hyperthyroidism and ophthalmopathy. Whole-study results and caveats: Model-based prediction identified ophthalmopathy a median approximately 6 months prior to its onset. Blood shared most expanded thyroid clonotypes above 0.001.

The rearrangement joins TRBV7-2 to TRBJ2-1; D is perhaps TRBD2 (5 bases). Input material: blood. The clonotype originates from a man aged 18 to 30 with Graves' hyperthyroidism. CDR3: CASSRDYSTYNEQFF. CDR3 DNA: TGTGCCAGCAGCCGAGACTACTCGACCTACAATGAGCAGTTCTTC.